This TCR beta chain was sequenced in a study of blood T cell repertoires in COVID-19. Study-level information: The analysed material was cDNA or gDNA that came from T cells, B-cell-depleted T cells, or PBMCs.

Source study methods: The assay estimated nucleated cells by amplifying reference gene primers. Profiling relied on immunoSEQ multiplex PCR, and the TCRdb table lists in-frame clones only, not all of them. V and J calls and clone size are given by that table; D and trimming were obtained from the DNA. Among more than 25,000 clones listed, roughly 90% were seen once. Per germline, CDR1 MNHEY and CDR2 SMNVEV (reference sequence). The CDR3 has 14 residues. V was clipped by 5 bases and J by 3 bases; unmatched bases: 7. Input material: peripheral blood. The rearrangement links TRBV27 to TRBJ2-7, with 7 bases lining up with TRBD1. This clonotype was sampled from a woman between 40 and 50 years old with active or convalescent COVID-19. Written as DNA, the CDR3 is TGTGCCAGCAGTCCGACAGGGCAGGGCTACGAGCAGTACTTC. This encodes CASSPTGQGYEQYF.